One sample yielded the 20 T cell receptor beta chains listed below, sequenced in a study of TIL therapy for anti-PD-1-resistant metastatic lung cancer (dated by TCRdb to the early 2020s). The immunoSEQ v3 hsTCRB kit was used to amplify TCR beta CDR3 regions from genomic DNA through bias-controlled multiplex PCR. This is the immuneACCESS table as TCRdb keeps it, with only in-frame sequences that have V and J called. A part of the clones is gone; compared with another copy, unresolved V genes explain less than half, and the rest is unexplained. The sample contains tens of thousands of clones, more than 60% of them found a single time. The top ten hold roughly 7% of the sample. According to the study, the label for this sample's time point signals: pre-treatment sample, taken before nivolumab and TIL therapy. Sequencing was performed on blood, taken at baseline. These receptors came from a person between 25 and 80 years old with non-small cell lung cancer.

The chain carries TRBV6-5 and TRBJ1-5; TRBD1 is a possible D gene (6 bases). The CDR3 has 15 residues. V lost 6 bases to trimming and J lost 0 bases, with 12 bases between them. The germline V gene has CDR1 MNHEY and CDR2 SVGAGI. The CDR3 region is CASRPQGYSNQPQHF. CDR3 coding DNA: TGTGCCAGCAGGCCACAGGGATATAGCAATCAGCCCCAGCATTTT.

The chain has TRBV6-6 and TRBJ1-1; no reliable D call. The CDR3 spans 15 residues. Germline CDR1 reads MNHNY; CDR2 reads SVGAGI (reference sequence). The germline V and J ends were trimmed by 0 bases and 0 bases, with 8 bases remaining between them. CDR3 sequence: CASSYSFAVNTEAFF. CDR3 coding DNA: TGTGCCAGCAGTTACTCGTTCGCAGTGAACACTGAAGCTTTCTTT.

This clone was counted once. A junction boundary mismatches the germline segment, possibly from a read error. This chain links TRBV30 with TRBJ2-7, with D perhaps being TRBD1 or TRBD2 (6 bases each). This CDR3 spans 11 amino acids. The V gene's germline CDR1 is GTSNPN and CDR2 SVGIG (reference sequence). CDR3 amino acids: CAWRGDHEQYF. As DNA, the CDR3 is TGTGCTTGGAGGGGGGACCACGAGCAGTACTTC.

This chain connects TRBV10-3 to TRBJ2-7, with 8 bases matching TRBD1. The V gene end was trimmed by 4 bases and the J gene end by 2 bases; junction bases not matched to a gene: 4. CDR3 length: 14 residues. The germline CDR1 and CDR2 sequences are ENHRY and SYGVKD. The CDR3 spells CAISGRTGPYEQYF. CDR3 DNA: TGTGCCATCAGTGGTAGGACAGGGCCCTACGAGCAGTACTTC.

This clone showed up just a few times. The chain recombines TRBV4-1 with TRBJ2-1; weak D call: TRBD1 (5 bases). The CDR3 spans 16 residues. V was pared by 1 base and J by 0 bases, with 10 bases between. CDR1 is MGHRA and CDR2 is YSYEKL in the germline V gene. The CDR3 DNA sequence: TGCGCCAGCAGCCAAGTGGACATGATCTCCTACAATGAGCAGTTCTTC. Translation: CASSQVDMISYNEQFF.

The rearrangement joins TRBV2 to TRBJ2-7; D uncertain. CDR1 and CDR2 from the germline V gene are SNHLY and FYNNEI. The V end was cut by 11 bases, the J end by 5 bases, with 16 bases between. The CDR3 sequence is 12 residues long. This CDR3 is CAVVRRGNEQYF. The CDR3 DNA reads TGTGCCGTCGTACGTCGTGGAAACGAGCAGTACTTC.

The V and J genes are TRBV5-1 and TRBJ1-4; 8 bases line up with TRBD1. In germline, CDR1 is SGHRS, CDR2 YFSETQ. The CDR3 length is 14 residues. Germline trimming cut 0 bases from V and 8 bases from J; bases unmatched to any gene: 3. CDR3: CASSLGTGNEKLFF. DNA of the CDR3: TGCGCCAGCAGCTTGGGGACAGGGAACGAAAAACTGTTTTTT.

V gene TRBV7-8 combines with J gene TRBJ2-7; 10 bases fit TRBD2. Germline loops: CDR1 SGHVS, CDR2 FQNEAQ. CDR3 length: 15 residues. Unmatched junction bases numbered 7, after V lost 1 base and J lost 7 bases. CDR3 DNA: TGTGCCAGCAGCTTAGATAGCGGGAGGACGGGGGAGCAGTACTTC. Protein product: CASSLDSGRTGEQYF.

This clone was observed a handful of times. This rearrangement joins TRBV5-1 to TRBJ1-1; perhaps TRBD1 as D (5 bases). The V gene lost 0 bases and the J gene lost 5 bases, with 14 bases spanning the gap. Germline assignment: CDR1 SGHRS and CDR2 YFSETQ. This CDR3 spans 15 amino acids. CDR3 residues: CASSLEAGGRTEAFF. The DNA for the CDR3 is TGCGCCAGCAGCTTGGAGGCCGGGGGACGGACTGAAGCTTTCTTT.

The chain has TRBV4-3 and TRBJ1-4; no clear D gene. Germline CDR1 is LGHNA and CDR2 is YSLEER. The CDR3 is made up of 12 amino acids. V gave up 1 base and J gave up 7 bases, with 4 bases separating them. CDR3 sequence reads: CASSQGSEKLFF. The CDR3, as DNA: TGCGCCAGCAGCCAAGGTAGTGAAAAACTGTTTTTT.

J is TRBJ2-5 and V is TRBV28; TRBD1 aligns across 7 bases. Germline V gene lookup returns CDR1 MDHEN and CDR2 SYDVKM. V shed 11 bases and J 1 base; nucleotides not matched to a gene: 10. This CDR3 has 14 residues. CDR3 in DNA: TGTGCCGCGACTAATCGGGACAGCCAAGAGACCCAGTACTTC. It codes for CAATNRDSQETQYF.

This clone was seen a handful of times. This chain links TRBV6-1 with TRBJ2-3; D might be TRBD2 (5 bases). Per the germline V gene, CDR1 is MNHNS and CDR2 is SASEGT. The CDR3 consists of 16 residues. V was trimmed by 0 bases and J by 2 bases, leaving 12 bases between them. Here the CDR3 reads CASSEAGGYHTDTQYF. Written as DNA, the CDR3 is TGTGCCAGCAGTGAAGCGGGCGGGTACCACACAGATACGCAGTATTTT.

V gene TRBV6-5 combines with J gene TRBJ2-5; the match to TRBD2 covers 9 bases. The J call could be wrong; TRBJ2-7 is a better fit for the DNA end. The CDR3 totals 13 residues. Looked up from germline, CDR1 is MNHEY and CDR2 is SVGAGI. The CDR3 loop is CASSRTSDYEQYF. DNA of the CDR3: TGTGCCAGCAGTCGGACTAGCGACTACGAGCAGTACTTC.

The CDR3 nucleotides read TGTGCCAGCAGCTTAGAAACTAGGGACTACGAGCAGTACTTC. This gives the protein CASSLETRDYEQYF. This chain connects TRBV7-9 to TRBJ2-7; possible D gene TRBD2, 5 bases. The CDR3 totals 14 residues. V lost 1 base to trimming and J lost 3 bases, with 10 bases between them. The germline gives CDR1 SEHNR, CDR2 FQNEAQ (reference sequence).

This chain links TRBV6-1 with TRBJ2-4; no clear D gene. Trimming took 1 base from V and 0 from J, leaving 4 bases between them. Germline CDR1 reads MNHNS; CDR2 reads SASEGT. The CDR3 runs to 14 residues. CDR3 residues: CASSEGVAKNIQYF. For the CDR3, the DNA is TGTGCCAGCAGTGAAGGAGTAGCCAAAAACATTCAGTACTTC.

In its sample, this clone was seen a few times. This sequence joins TRBV5-1 and TRBJ1-1; D is perhaps TRBD1 (5 bases). The V end lost 1 base, the J end lost 2 bases, and 9 bases lay between the germline ends. The CDR3 is 14 residues long. Germline V gene data show CDR1 as SGHRS and CDR2 as YFSETQ. The CDR3 protein is CASSLWTPNTEAFF. The CDR3 bases are TGCGCCAGCAGCTTGTGGACACCCAACACTGAAGCTTTCTTT.

The count of this clone is one. At one boundary the junction diverges from the germline segment, which might be a read error. V usage is TRBV25-1 and J usage is TRBJ2-7; 8 bases map to TRBD1. The CDR3 consists of 14 residues. Per germline, CDR1 MGHDK and CDR2 SYGVNS. The CDR3 here is CASSRLDRAYEQHF. In DNA, the CDR3 is TGTGCCAGCAGTAGACTGGACAGGGCCTACGAGCAGCACTTC.

The gene calls are TRBV5-1 and TRBJ2-7, with 10 bases matching TRBD2. The CDR3 loop spans 17 amino acids. CDR1 is SGHRS and CDR2 is YFSETQ in the germline V gene. The trim removed 3 bases at V and 4 bases at J, leaving 13 bases unmatched. CDR3 sequence (DNA): TGCGCCAGCAGCTCCGATCGGCTAGCGGGAGTGCCGTACGAGCAGTACTTC. This codes for CASSSDRLAGVPYEQYF.

The V and J genes are TRBV6-1 and TRBJ2-7; D is possibly TRBD1 (6 bases). This CDR3 comprises 15 residues. In germline, CDR1 is MNHNS, CDR2 SASEGT. Trimming left V 4 bases short and J 2 bases short, with 15 bases between. CDR3: CASSAYRDTPYEQYF. CDR3 DNA: TGTGCCAGCAGTGCTTATCGGGACACTCCCTACGAGCAGTACTTC.

The chain combines TRBV19 with TRBJ2-6, with a possible D match to TRBD2 (7 bases). The CDR3 length is 19 residues. V dropped 2 bases and J dropped 1 base, with 18 bases sitting between them. Germline V gene data show CDR1 as LNHDA and CDR2 as SQIVND (reference sequence). CDR3 region: CASSIIGGRQGSGANVLTF. The DNA of the CDR3 is TGTGCCAGTAGTATAATCGGGGGGCGCCAGGGGTCTGGGGCCAACGTCCTGACTTTC.